This TCR beta chain was captured in a study of blood T cell repertoires in COVID-19. Study-wide context: Sites across the United States, Italy and Spain contributed samples from acute and convalescent COVID-19. The analysed material was cDNA or gDNA that came from T cells, B-cell-depleted T cells, or PBMCs.

Clones were read by immunoSEQ multiplex PCR, and TCRdb kept only the in-frame ones, dropping some. This table has 97,000 or so clones, roughly 80% appearing once. Deletions cut 6 bases from V and 0 bases from J, with 11 bases between. CDR1 is MNHEY and CDR2 is SVGEGT in the germline V gene. The CDR3 runs 14 residues. The receptor was isolated from a man older than 75 with acute or convalescent COVID-19. The sequenced material came from peripheral blood. The chain is built from TRBV6-2 or TRBV6-3 and TRBJ1-1; D is possibly TRBD1 (6 bases). CDR3 DNA: TGTGCCAGCAGCAAAAAGGGGGTGAACACTGAAGCTTTCTTT. Translating it yields CASSKKGVNTEAFF.